The present TCR beta chain was sequenced within a study of OX40 agonist ivuxolimab in advanced cancers. Study at large: Eligibility rules accepted prior anti-PD-1, anti-PD-L1 or anti-CTLA-4 therapy, and 40% had some. Broader study findings: At 0.1 to 3.0 mg/kg, clonal expansion of CD4+ and CD8+ blood T cells had occurred by week 6.

Profiled with immunoSEQ multiplex PCR; TCRdb holds only in-frame clones, not every one. The table includes around 70,000 clones, around 85% detected once. The CDR3 spans 13 residues. CDR1 SGHVS and CDR2 FQNEAQ come from the germline V gene. The junction had 4 bases not matched to a gene; V was cut back by 5 bases and J by 7 bases. A note on this clone: Its antigen is not identified.

Specimen: CD4+ or CD8+ T cells sorted from blood, collected in a trial of the OX40 agonist ivuxolimab. This TCR came from an adult with an advanced solid tumor such as melanoma, head and neck, liver or kidney cancer. This chain links TRBV7-8 with TRBJ2-7; 11 nucleotides align to TRBD1. The CDR3 bases are TGTGCCAGCAGCCCGGGGACAGGGGGGGAGCAGTACTTC. Its protein product is CASSPGTGGEQYF.